This entry lists 21 T cell receptor beta chains sequenced from one sample in a study of T cells in tumors after PD-1 blockade. Measured with immunoSEQ multiplex PCR; TCRdb has only the in-frame clones, and not every one. The repertoire holds under 75,000 clones, with around 72% as singletons. The specimen was PBMCs, collected after anti-PD-1 treatment. These receptors came from a human donor with basal cell carcinoma.

This sequence joins TRBV20-1 and TRBJ2-3; no clear D. The CDR3 loop spans 11 amino acids. Germline V gene data show CDR1 as DFQATT and CDR2 as SNEGSKA (reference sequence). Trimming removed 2 bases from V and 5 bases from J, with 5 bases in between. The CDR3 reads CSARLQDTQYF. CDR3 in DNA: TGCAGTGCTAGACTGCAAGATACGCAGTATTTT.

J is TRBJ2-3 and V is TRBV5-1, with a tentative D call TRBD1 (5 bases). Trimming shortened V by 4 bases and J by 3 bases, and 15 bases separated the two germline ends. Germline CDR1 reads SGHRS; CDR2 reads YFSETQ. The CDR3 is 15 amino acids. The CDR3 DNA reads as TGCGCCAGCAGCATGCTGGGTACAGGTACAGATACGCAGTATTTT. This gives the protein CASSMLGTGTDTQYF.

The chain joins TRBV30 to TRBJ2-6, with D hard to call. Trimming cost V 3 bases and J 4 bases, with 13 bases left between them. The V gene's germline CDR1 is GTSNPN and CDR2 SVGIG (reference sequence). The CDR3 length is 15 residues. The CDR3 sequence: CAWSPWVQGANVLTF. In nucleotides, the CDR3 is TGTGCCTGGAGCCCCTGGGTCCAGGGGGCCAACGTCCTGACTTTC.

This chain connects TRBV16 to TRBJ1-5; D possibly corresponds to TRBD1 (5 bases). There are 14 residues in the CDR3. Between the trimmed V and J ends, which lost 0 bases and 8 bases, there was a span of 11 bases. Germline V lookup: CDR1 KGHSY, CDR2 FQNENV. The DNA of the CDR3 is TGTGCCAGCAGCCAATCCGGCAGGGCAGAGCCCCAGCATTTT. Protein product: CASSQSGRAEPQHF.

V is TRBV30 and J is TRBJ2-7, with D possibly TRBD1 on 6 matching bases. Trimming took off 3 bases at V and 2 bases at J, with 17 bases between the two ends. The CDR3 has 15 residues. Germline V gives CDR1 GTSNPN, CDR2 SVGIG (reference sequence). CDR3 DNA sequence: TGTGCCTGGAGCCAAAACAGGGCTTCGACCTACGAGCAGTACTTC. Translating it yields CAWSQNRASTYEQYF.

V usage is TRBV19 and J usage is TRBJ2-3; possible D gene TRBD2, 6 bases. The CDR3 has 15 amino acids. V lost 2 bases and J 4 bases, leaving 13 bases between the germline ends. Per the germline V gene, CDR1 is LNHDA and CDR2 is SQIVND (reference sequence). CDR3 region: CASSIYRGGADTQYF. CDR3 in DNA: TGTGCCAGTAGTATATATCGGGGAGGCGCAGATACGCAGTATTTT.

There are a few counts of this clone. The chain combines TRBV5-5 with TRBJ2-3; 13 nucleotides align to TRBD2. This CDR3 is 18 amino acids long. The germline CDR1 and CDR2 sequences are SGHKS and YYEKEE (reference sequence). V shed 0 bases, J shed 2 bases, and the junction held 6 bases outside the gene matches. The CDR3 nucleotides are TGTGCCAGCAGCTTGGGACTAGCGGGGGGCCTCTTCACAGATACGCAGTATTTT. It yields the protein CASSLGLAGGLFTDTQYF.

This clone occurred once. The rearrangement links TRBV6-4 to TRBJ2-2; D is unresolved. Germline V gene data show CDR1 as MRHNA and CDR2 as SNTAGT. CDR3 size: 13 residues. The germline V and J ends were trimmed by 3 bases and 0 bases, with 2 bases remaining between them. CDR3 amino acids: CASSEANTGELFF. The CDR3 DNA reads TGTGCCAGCAGTGAAGCGAACACCGGGGAGCTGTTTTTT.

This clone was recorded once. The chain couples TRBV10-2 to TRBJ1-3; TRBD1 might be the D (6 bases). This CDR3 spans 13 amino acids. With 5 bases removed from V and 5 bases from J, the gap between germline ends came to 10 bases. From germline, CDR1 is WSHSY and CDR2 SAAADI. The CDR3 here is CASSTQGRNTIYF. The CDR3, as DNA: TGCGCCAGCAGTACCCAGGGGCGAAACACCATATATTTT.

The rearrangement links TRBV18 to TRBJ2-5; 9 bases are shared with TRBD2. V lost 2 bases to trimming and J lost 2 bases; unmatched junction nucleotides: 9. The CDR3 has 17 residues. Germline CDR1 is KGHSH and CDR2 is LQKENI. DNA for the CDR3: TGTGCCAGCTCACCATTATGGCCTAGCGGGGATCAAGAGACCCAGTACTTC. Its protein product is CASSPLWPSGDQETQYF.

The V gene is TRBV20-1, the J gene TRBJ2-3; the D is unclear. Germline V lookup: CDR1 DFQATT, CDR2 SNEGSKA (reference sequence). V dropped 3 bases and J dropped 0 bases, with 13 bases sitting between them. CDR3 length: 15 amino acids. The CDR3 here is CSASNSLISTDTQYF. For the CDR3, the DNA is TGCAGTGCTAGTAATTCGCTTATTAGCACAGATACGCAGTATTTT.

The genes are TRBV5-1 and TRBJ2-1, with unresolved D. The V gene lost 0 bases and the J gene lost 0 bases, with 1 base spanning the gap. This CDR3 has 13 residues. Germline values: CDR1 SGHRS, CDR2 YFSETQ. The CDR3 region is CASSLGSYNEQFF. The CDR3 DNA reads as TGCGCCAGCAGCTTGGGCTCCTACAATGAGCAGTTCTTC.

In its sample, this clone was seen a few times. The CDR3 sequence is CASTLQSSSYNSPLHF. The DNA of the CDR3 is TGTGCCAGCACCCTACAGAGCAGCTCCTATAATTCACCCCTCCACTTT. V gene TRBV6-4 combines with J gene TRBJ1-6; D unclear. Trimming took off 7 bases at V and 0 bases at J, with 13 bases between the two ends. The V gene's germline CDR1 is MRHNA and CDR2 SNTAGT. This CDR3 has 16 amino acids.

The V gene is TRBV7-9, the J gene TRBJ2-5; D ambiguous. With 2 bases removed from V and 4 bases from J, the gap between germline ends came to 5 bases. There are 12 residues in the CDR3. Germline-derived CDR1 and CDR2 are SEHNR and FQNEAQ (reference sequence). As DNA, the CDR3 is TGTGCCAGCAGCTTACTGGGAGAGACCCAGTACTTC. This encodes CASSLLGETQYF.

The J gene is TRBJ1-6, the V gene TRBV3-1 (or the pseudogene TRBV3-2); D gene uncertain. Germline loops: CDR1 LGHDT, CDR2 YNNKEL (reference sequence). This CDR3 is built from 14 residues. The V end lost 4 bases, the J end lost 5 bases, and 9 bases lay between the germline ends. This chain's CDR3 is CASSPRTNNSPLHF. The CDR3 DNA reads as TGTGCCAGCAGCCCCAGAACCAATAATTCACCCCTCCACTTT.

The CDR3 loop is CASSLRGASTDTQYF. CDR3 nucleotides: TGCGCCAGCAGCCTTCGGGGGGCGAGCACAGATACGCAGTATTTT. The chain recombines TRBV4-1 with TRBJ2-3, with D possibly TRBD2 on 7 matching bases. CDR3 length: 15 amino acids. Per the germline V gene, CDR1 is MGHRA and CDR2 is YSYEKL. Trimming pared 4 bases from V and 0 bases from J, leaving 11 bases between.

The rearrangement uses TRBV10-3 and TRBJ2-3; tentative D call: TRBD2 (6 bases). The V gene's germline CDR1 is ENHRY and CDR2 SYGVKD. The length of the CDR3 is 13 residues. V was pared by 3 bases and J by 5 bases, with 9 bases between. CDR3 amino acids: CAISEGAGDTQYF. CDR3 bases: TGTGCCATCAGTGAAGGAGCGGGAGATACGCAGTATTTT.

The rearrangement uses TRBV19 and TRBJ2-6; D is possibly TRBD1 (6 bases). Germline-derived CDR1 and CDR2 are LNHDA and SQIVND (reference sequence). CDR3 length: 16 amino acids. The germline V and J ends were trimmed by 3 bases and 0 bases, with 9 bases remaining between them. The CDR3 spells CASSITGSSGANVLTF. As DNA, the CDR3 is TGTGCCAGTAGTATCACAGGGAGCTCTGGGGCCAACGTCCTGACTTTC.

This sequence joins TRBV5-8 and TRBJ1-1; D is perhaps TRBD1 (6 bases). V lost 2 bases, J lost 0 bases, and 11 bases lay in between. There are 15 residues in the CDR3. CDR1 SGHTS and CDR2 YDEGEE come from the germline V gene. The CDR3 reads CASSLGDKMNTEAFF. As DNA, the CDR3 is TGTGCCAGCAGCTTAGGGGACAAGATGAACACTGAAGCTTTCTTT.

This rearrangement joins TRBV2 to TRBJ2-3; perhaps TRBD2 as D (6 bases). This CDR3 has 14 residues. V dropped 8 bases and J dropped 0 bases, with 12 bases sitting between them. The germline V gene encodes CDR1 SNHLY and CDR2 FYNNEI. The CDR3 DNA sequence: TGTGCCAGCCTCCGGGGGATAAGCACAGATACGCAGTATTTT. Protein product: CASLRGISTDTQYF.

The CDR3 protein is CASSVRAETEAFF. For the CDR3, the DNA is TGTGCCAGCAGCGTTAGGGCAGAGACTGAAGCTTTCTTT. V usage is TRBV6-5 and J usage is TRBJ1-1; D not resolved. The CDR3 has 13 amino acids. CDR1 is MNHEY and CDR2 is SVGAGI in the germline V gene. Trimming took off 6 bases at V and 5 bases at J, with 13 bases between the two ends.